A selection of T cell receptor beta chains follows, all from one sample in a study of shared clonotypes between healthy human individuals. Produced via immunoSEQ multiplex PCR; TCRdb's table is partial and in-frame only. The profile shows some 2,000,000 clones, over 85% of them singletons. Sequenced: naive CD8+ T cells sorted from blood. These receptors were collected from a man between 18 and 29 years old in good health. Both conserved end residues are part of each CDR3. D genes are given only for firm matches. Size is stated for part of the rows, as once, few or many counts, or as a class when the clone is expanded.

abundance: .
d_gene: TRBD1
v_gene: TRBV7-9
j_gene: TRBJ1-1
CDR3aa: CASSLGDRDTEAFF
CDR3nt: TGTGCCAGCAGCTTGGGGGACAGGGACACTGAAGCTTTCTTT

abundance: .
d_gene: .
v_gene: TRBV4-1
j_gene: TRBJ2-3
CDR3aa: CASSQDRSGGWGDTQYF
CDR3nt: TGCGCCAGCAGCCAAGATCGGAGCGGCGGCTGGGGCGATACGCAGTATTTT

abundance: few
d_gene: .
v_gene: TRBV6-1
j_gene: TRBJ1-1
CDR3aa: CARGGRTEAFF
CDR3nt: TGTGCCAGAGGGGGTAGGACTGAAGCTTTCTTT

abundance: .
d_gene: .
v_gene: TRBV6-5
j_gene: TRBJ2-7
CDR3aa: CASSYDKGYEQYF
CDR3nt: TGTGCCAGCAGTTACGACAAAGGCTACGAGCAGTACTTC

abundance: .
d_gene: .
v_gene: TRBV4-3
j_gene: TRBJ2-7
CDR3aa: CASSQEGFSYEQYF
CDR3nt: TGCGCCAGCAGCCAAGAAGGGTTCTCCTACGAGCAGTACTTC

abundance: .
d_gene: .
v_gene: TRBV5-6
j_gene: TRBJ2-3
CDR3aa: CASSLVASLTDTQYF
CDR3nt: TGTGCCAGCAGCTTGGTGGCTAGCCTCACAGATACGCAGTATTTT

abundance: .
d_gene: TRBD1
v_gene: TRBV11-2
j_gene: TRBJ2-4
CDR3aa: CASSRLLGGQVDIQYF
CDR3nt: TGTGCCAGCAGCCGACTCCTGGGGGGACAGGTTGACATTCAGTACTTC

abundance: .
d_gene: TRBD1
v_gene: TRBV7-9
j_gene: TRBJ1-1
CDR3aa: CASSPRDRVYTEAFF
CDR3nt: TGTGCCAGCAGCCCCCGGGACAGGGTATACACTGAAGCTTTCTTT

abundance: once
d_gene: TRBD1
v_gene: TRBV15
j_gene: TRBJ2-7
CDR3aa: CATSRGPWDRGYEQYF
CDR3nt: TGTGCCACCAGCAGGGGACCCTGGGACAGAGGCTACGAGCAGTACTTC

abundance: .
d_gene: .
v_gene: TRBV5-4
j_gene: TRBJ2-1
CDR3aa: CASSVGLEQFF
CDR3nt: TGTGCCAGCAGCGTAGGACTCGAGCAGTTCTTC

abundance: .
d_gene: TRBD2
v_gene: TRBV29-1
j_gene: TRBJ2-1
CDR3aa: CSVDLAGYNEQFF
CDR3nt: TGCAGCGTTGATCTAGCGGGTTACAATGAGCAGTTCTTC

abundance: .
d_gene: TRBD1
v_gene: TRBV27
j_gene: TRBJ1-4
CDR3aa: CASRGRGTHGGTATNEKLFF
CDR3nt: TGTGCCAGCAGAGGCAGGGGGACCCATGGGGGAACTGCAACTAATGAAAAACTGTTTTTT

abundance: .
d_gene: .
v_gene: TRBV5-4
j_gene: TRBJ2-1
CDR3aa: CASSLQGSYNEQFF
CDR3nt: TGTGCCAGCAGCTTGCAAGGGTCGTACAATGAGCAGTTCTTC

abundance: .
d_gene: .
v_gene: TRBV9
j_gene: TRBJ1-1
CDR3aa: CASSRDRTNTEAFF
CDR3nt: TGTGCCAGCAGTCGTGACAGGACAAACACTGAAGCTTTCTTT

abundance: .
d_gene: .
v_gene: TRBV4-3
j_gene: TRBJ2-7
CDR3aa: CASSQDSGGEQYF
CDR3nt: TGCGCCAGCAGCCAAGATTCGGGTGGCGAGCAGTACTTC

abundance: once
d_gene: .
v_gene: TRBV30
j_gene: TRBJ1-1
CDR3aa: CAWSVLEGTEAFF
CDR3nt: TGTGCCTGGAGTGTACTGGAGGGCACTGAAGCTTTCTTT

abundance: .
d_gene: .
v_gene: TRBV4-1
j_gene: TRBJ2-2
CDR3aa: CASSQDQETGELFF
CDR3nt: TGCGCCAGCAGCCAAGATCAGGAGACCGGGGAGCTGTTTTTT

abundance: .
d_gene: .
v_gene: TRBV6-1
j_gene: TRBJ2-7
CDR3aa: CASSVTRSYEQYF
CDR3nt: TGTGCCAGCAGTGTTACGCGGTCCTACGAGCAGTACTTC

abundance: .
d_gene: .
v_gene: TRBV6-5
j_gene: TRBJ1-2
CDR3aa: CASSYSAGIEGYTF
CDR3nt: TGTGCCAGCAGTTACTCCGCGGGAATAGAGGGCTACACCTTC

abundance: once
d_gene: TRBD1
v_gene: TRBV7-2
j_gene: TRBJ1-1
CDR3aa: CASSTTGGLTEAFF
CDR3nt: TGTGCCAGCAGCACCACAGGGGGCCTAACTGAAGCTTTCTTT

abundance: .
d_gene: TRBD2
v_gene: TRBV27
j_gene: TRBJ2-1
CDR3aa: CASRGTSSYNEQFF
CDR3nt: TGTGCCAGCAGGGGGACTAGTTCCTACAATGAGCAGTTCTTC

abundance: .
d_gene: TRBD2
v_gene: TRBV27
j_gene: TRBJ2-5
CDR3aa: CASSSTSGRPETQYF
CDR3nt: TGTGCCAGCAGTTCCACTAGCGGGAGACCAGAGACCCAGTACTTC

abundance: .
d_gene: TRBD2
v_gene: TRBV4-3
j_gene: TRBJ2-1
CDR3aa: CASSQDRTGGPIF
CDR3nt: TGCGCCAGCAGCCAAGATAGGACGGGAGGCCCCATCTTC

abundance: .
d_gene: TRBD2
v_gene: TRBV7-9
j_gene: TRBJ2-1
CDR3aa: CASSSRSGSNNEQFF
CDR3nt: TGTGCCAGCAGCTCGCGTAGCGGGAGTAACAATGAGCAGTTCTTC